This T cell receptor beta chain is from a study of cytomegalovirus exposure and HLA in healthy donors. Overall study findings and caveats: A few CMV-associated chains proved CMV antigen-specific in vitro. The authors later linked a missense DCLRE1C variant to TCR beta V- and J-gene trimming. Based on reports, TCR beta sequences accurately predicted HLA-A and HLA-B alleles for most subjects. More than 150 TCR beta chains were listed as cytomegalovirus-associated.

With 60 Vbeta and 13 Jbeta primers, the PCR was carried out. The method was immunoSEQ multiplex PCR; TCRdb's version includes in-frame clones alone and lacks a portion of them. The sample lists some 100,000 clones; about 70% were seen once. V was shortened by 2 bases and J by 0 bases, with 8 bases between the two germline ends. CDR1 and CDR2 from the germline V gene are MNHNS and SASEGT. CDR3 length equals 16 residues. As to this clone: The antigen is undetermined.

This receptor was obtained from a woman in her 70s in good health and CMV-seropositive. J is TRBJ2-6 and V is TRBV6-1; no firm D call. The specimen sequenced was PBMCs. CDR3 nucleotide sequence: TGTGCCAGCAGTGAAATGGCTTCCTCTGGGGCCAACGTCCTGACTTTC. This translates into CASSEMASSGANVLTF.